The 4 T cell receptor beta chains given below trace back to one sample, sequenced in a study of blood T cell repertoires in COVID-19. The table came from immunoSEQ multiplex PCR; TCRdb's copy has only in-frame clones and leaves some out. This table holds more than 80,000 clones, around 72% found once. The source material was peripheral blood. Every receptor here comes from a woman aged 60-75 years in a cohort sampled during active or convalescent COVID-19.

This clone was counted many times. This chain connects TRBV7-9 to TRBJ2-3, with 9 nucleotides matching TRBD2. With 5 bases clipped from V and 11 bases from J, the junction kept 8 bases outside the gene matches. Germline V CDR1 and CDR2: SEHNR, FQNEAQ (reference sequence). The CDR3 is 13 amino acids. CDR3 sequence reads: CASSALAGEMQYF. Written as DNA, the CDR3 is TGTGCCAGCAGCGCCTTAGCGGGGGAGATGCAGTATTTT.

The rearrangement joins TRBV28 to TRBJ1-6; possible D gene TRBD1, 6 bases. The V end was cut by 3 bases, the J end by 11 bases, with 17 bases between. The germline V gene has CDR1 MDHEN and CDR2 SYDVKM. The CDR3 is 15 residues long. The CDR3 region is CASSFPHSQGPPLHF. The CDR3 DNA sequence: TGTGCCAGCAGTTTTCCGCATTCACAGGGACCACCCCTCCACTTT.

The chain uses TRBV7-3 and TRBJ1-6; the match to TRBD1 covers 8 bases. The V gene's germline CDR1 is SGHTA and CDR2 FQGTGA. Trimming cost V 5 bases and J 8 bases; bases outside gene matches: 8. The CDR3 loop spans 15 amino acids. The CDR3 protein is CASSTDDRGHSPLHF. CDR3 bases: TGTGCCAGCAGCACAGATGACAGGGGTCATTCACCCCTCCACTTT.

This chain links TRBV2 with TRBJ1-1; D may be TRBD1 (5 bases). The CDR3 consists of 10 residues. V was clipped by 7 bases and J by 7 bases, with 7 bases between them. Germline loops: CDR1 SNHLY, CDR2 FYNNEI. The chain's CDR3 is CASTTVEAFF. CDR3 in DNA: TGTGCCAGCACGACAGTTGAAGCTTTCTTT. The whole variable domain, remainder taken from reference TRBV2 and TRBJ1-1, is EPEVTQTPSHQVTQMGQEVILRCVPISNHLYFYWYRQILGQKVEFLVSFYNNEISEKSEIFDDQFSVERPDGSNFTLKIRSTKLEDSAMYFCASTTVEAFFGQGTRLTVV.